A selection of T cell receptor beta chains follows, all from one sample in a study of naive and memory T cell subsets. MiXCR, run by TCRdb on the UMI-ligation and nested PCR reads, gives a single entry per CDR3 protein. The sample holds roughly 91,000 distinct CDR3 sequences, around 14% seen once. The sequenced material came from central memory CD4+ T cells from blood. The receptors derive from a human donor in good health. Each CDR3 is given with its conserved first and last residue. A D gene is named only where the DNA matches it firmly. Size is omitted from some rows. Given values are once, few, many or a class for expanded clones.

CDR3 protein	CDR3 DNA	D gene	V gene	J gene	clone size
CASSRTGDNEKLFF	TGTGCCAGCAGCCGGACAGGGGATAATGAAAAACTGTTTTTT	TRBD1	TRBV7-9	TRBJ1-4	few
CASSDDMGRYEQYF	TGTGCCAGCAGTGATGACATGGGGCGTTACGAGCAGTACTTC	-	TRBV6-1	TRBJ2-7	-
CSARPTGRSSYNSPLHF	TGCAGTGCTAGACCTACAGGGAGGAGCTCCTATAATTCACCCCTCCACTTT	-	TRBV20-1	TRBJ1-6	-
CASSLFPGTGELFF	TGTGCCAGCAGCTTATTTCCGGGCACCGGGGAGCTGTTTTTT	-	TRBV7-2	TRBJ2-2	many
CASSPPSLPYNEQFF	TGTGCCAGCTCACCACCATCATTACCCTACAATGAGCAGTTCTTC	-	TRBV18	TRBJ2-1	many
CSAPPHTGELFF	TGCAGTGCTCCGCCTCACACCGGGGAGCTGTTTTTT	-	TRBV20-1	TRBJ2-2	-
CASSLDRGSYNEQFF	TGTGCCAGCAGCTTAGACAGGGGTTCATACAATGAGCAGTTCTTC	TRBD1	TRBV7-2	TRBJ2-1	many
CASRRQSNTGELFF	TGTGCCTCCCGAAGGCAGTCGAACACCGGGGAGCTGTTTTTT	-	TRBV6-4	TRBJ2-2	many
CATQQGMNTEAFF	TGTGCCACCCAACAAGGGATGAACACTGAAGCTTTCTTT	-	TRBV18	TRBJ1-1	-
CASSPTAKDTQYF	TGTGCCAGCAGCCCTACCGCAAAAGATACGCAGTATTTT	-	TRBV3-1	TRBJ2-3	many
CASSRQINTGELFF	TGTGCCAGCAGCCGACAGATTAACACCGGGGAGCTGTTTTTT	-	TRBV7-3	TRBJ2-2	-
CASNARGVGNYGYTF	TGTGCCAGCAACGCGCGGGGGGTTGGTAACTATGGCTACACCTTC	-	TRBV6-5	TRBJ1-2	-
CSARPLMTGSSTF	TGCAGTGCTAGACCCCTTATGACAGGCAGCTCCACCTTC	-	TRBV20-1	TRBJ1-2	many
CASSPGTSGRAITGELFF	TGTGCCAGCAGTCCGGGGACTAGCGGGAGGGCCATCACCGGGGAGCTGTTTTTT	TRBD2	TRBV12-3/TRBV12-4	TRBJ2-2	few
CASSISPPGTMNTEAFF	TGTGCCAGCAGCATCTCCCCCCCAGGGACGATGAACACTGAAGCTTTCTTT	-	TRBV5-4	TRBJ1-1	-
CASSQKNTGELFF	TGCGCCAGCAGCCAGAAGAACACCGGGGAGCTGTTTTTT	-	TRBV5-1	TRBJ2-2	many
CASSVAGTSGYEQYF	TGCGCCAGCAGCGTCGCGGGGACTAGCGGCTACGAGCAGTACTTC	TRBD2	TRBV5-1	TRBJ2-7	many
CASSRDRTAQYF	TGTGCCAGCAGCCGGGACAGAACGGCCCAGTACTTC	TRBD1	TRBV3-1	TRBJ2-5	-
CASSLVRAEDIQYF	TGTGCCAGCAGCTTGGTCCGGGCGGAGGACATTCAGTACTTC	-	TRBV5-5	TRBJ2-4	-
CAISGGGGGRANEQFF	TGTGCCATCAGTGGCGGGGGCGGCGGGAGGGCGAATGAGCAGTTCTTC	TRBD2	TRBV10-3	TRBJ2-1	many
CASSPSAPYGTMNTEAFF	TGTGCCAGCTCACCAAGTGCCCCCTACGGGACAATGAACACTGAAGCTTTCTTT	-	TRBV18	TRBJ1-1	-
CASSFAGTFKQYF	TGTGCCAGCAGTTTCGCCGGGACGTTCAAGCAGTACTTC	-	TRBV28	TRBJ2-7	few
CASSYLGRRTEAFF	TGTGCCAGCAGTTACTTAGGGCGTCGGACTGAAGCTTTCTTT	-	TRBV6-5	TRBJ1-1	few
CASSKGQTTDTQYF	TGTGCCAGCAGCAAGGGACAGACCACAGATACGCAGTATTTT	TRBD1	TRBV7-2	TRBJ2-3	many
CASGTGTASGSRNEQFF	TGTGCCAGCGGGACAGGGACAGCTAGCGGGAGTAGGAATGAGCAGTTCTTC	-	TRBV19	TRBJ2-1	-
CASSLNNQPQHF	TGTGCCAGCAGTTTGAATAATCAGCCCCAGCATTTT	-	TRBV12-3/TRBV12-4	TRBJ1-5	many
CASSYSSVQETQYF	TGTGCCAGCAGTTACTCCTCGGTTCAAGAGACCCAGTACTTC	-	TRBV6-5	TRBJ2-5	few